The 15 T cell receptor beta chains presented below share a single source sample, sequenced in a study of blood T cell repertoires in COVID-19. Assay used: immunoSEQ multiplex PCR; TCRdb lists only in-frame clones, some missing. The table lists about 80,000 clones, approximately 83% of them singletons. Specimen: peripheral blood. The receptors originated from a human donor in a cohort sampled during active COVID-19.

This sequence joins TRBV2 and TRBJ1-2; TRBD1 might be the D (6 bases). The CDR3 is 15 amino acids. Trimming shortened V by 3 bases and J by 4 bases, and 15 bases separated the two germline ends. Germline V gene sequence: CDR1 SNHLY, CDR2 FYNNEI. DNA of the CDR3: TGTGCCAGCAGTGACAATAACAGGGCCGGCTATGGCTACACCTTC. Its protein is CASSDNNRAGYGYTF.

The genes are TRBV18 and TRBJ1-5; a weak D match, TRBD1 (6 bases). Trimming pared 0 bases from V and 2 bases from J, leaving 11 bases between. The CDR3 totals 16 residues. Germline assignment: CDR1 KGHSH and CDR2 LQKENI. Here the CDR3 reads CASSPPGGLGNQPQHF. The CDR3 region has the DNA TGTGCCAGCTCACCACCGGGGGGGCTTGGCAATCAGCCCCAGCATTTT.

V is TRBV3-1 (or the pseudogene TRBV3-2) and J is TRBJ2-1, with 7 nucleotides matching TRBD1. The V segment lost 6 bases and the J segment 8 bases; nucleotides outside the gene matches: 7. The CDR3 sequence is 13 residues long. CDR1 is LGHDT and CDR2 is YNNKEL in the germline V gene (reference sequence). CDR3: CASSQRQGHEQFF. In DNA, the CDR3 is TGTGCCAGCAGTCAAAGACAGGGCCATGAGCAGTTCTTC.

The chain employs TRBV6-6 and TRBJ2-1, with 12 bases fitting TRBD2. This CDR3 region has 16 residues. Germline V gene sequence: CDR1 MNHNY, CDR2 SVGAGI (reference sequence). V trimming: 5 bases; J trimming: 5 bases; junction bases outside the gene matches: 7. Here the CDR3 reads CASSRSSGGVNNEQFF. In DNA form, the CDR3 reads TGTGCCAGCAGTCGATCTAGCGGGGGGGTGAACAATGAGCAGTTCTTC.

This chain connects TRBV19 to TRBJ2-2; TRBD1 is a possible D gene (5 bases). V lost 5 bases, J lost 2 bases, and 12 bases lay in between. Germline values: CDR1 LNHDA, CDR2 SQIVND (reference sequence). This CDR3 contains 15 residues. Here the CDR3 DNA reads TGTGCCAGTAGTCCAAGGACACCTAACACCGGGGAGCTGTTTTTT. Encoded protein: CASSPRTPNTGELFF.

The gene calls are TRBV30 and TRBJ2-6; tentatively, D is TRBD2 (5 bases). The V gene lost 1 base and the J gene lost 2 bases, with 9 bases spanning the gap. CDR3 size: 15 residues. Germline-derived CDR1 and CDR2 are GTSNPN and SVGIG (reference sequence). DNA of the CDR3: TGTGCCTGGAGTGATCACGGGACTGGGGCCAACGTCCTGACTTTC. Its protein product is CAWSDHGTGANVLTF.

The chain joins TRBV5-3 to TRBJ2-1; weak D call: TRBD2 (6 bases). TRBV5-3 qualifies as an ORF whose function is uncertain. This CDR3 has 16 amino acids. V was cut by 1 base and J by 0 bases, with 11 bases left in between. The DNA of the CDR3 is TGTGCCAGAAGCTTGATAGAGACTAGCTCCTACAATGAGCAGTTCTTC. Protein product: CARSLIETSSYNEQFF.

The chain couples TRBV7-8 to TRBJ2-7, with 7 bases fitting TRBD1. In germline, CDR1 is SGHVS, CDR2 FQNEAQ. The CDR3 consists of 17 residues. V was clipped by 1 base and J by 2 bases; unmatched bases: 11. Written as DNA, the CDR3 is TGTGCCAGCAGCTTAGGAGTTCTTGAGACAGGGACCTACGAGCAGTACTTC. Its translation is CASSLGVLETGTYEQYF.

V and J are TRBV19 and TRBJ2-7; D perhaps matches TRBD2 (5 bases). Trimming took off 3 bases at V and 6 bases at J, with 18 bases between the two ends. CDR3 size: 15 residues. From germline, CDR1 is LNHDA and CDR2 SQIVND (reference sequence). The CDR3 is CASSIGERGLSEQYF. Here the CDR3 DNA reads TGTGCCAGTAGTATCGGGGAAAGAGGATTATCCGAGCAGTACTTC.

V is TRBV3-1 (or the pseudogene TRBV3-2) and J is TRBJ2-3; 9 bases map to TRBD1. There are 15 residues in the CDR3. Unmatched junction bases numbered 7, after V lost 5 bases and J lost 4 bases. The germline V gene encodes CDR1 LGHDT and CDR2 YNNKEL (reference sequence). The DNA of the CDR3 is TGTGCCAGCAGCGGCGGACAGGGGCGCGCAGATACGCAGTATTTT. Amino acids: CASSGGQGRADTQYF.

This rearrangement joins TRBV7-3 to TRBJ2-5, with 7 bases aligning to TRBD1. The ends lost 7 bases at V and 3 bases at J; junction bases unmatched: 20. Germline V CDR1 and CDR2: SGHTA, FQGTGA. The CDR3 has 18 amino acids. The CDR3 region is CASTRRTGAEGVEETQYF. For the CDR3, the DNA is TGTGCCAGCACCCGGCGGACAGGCGCCGAGGGGGTGGAAGAGACCCAGTACTTC.

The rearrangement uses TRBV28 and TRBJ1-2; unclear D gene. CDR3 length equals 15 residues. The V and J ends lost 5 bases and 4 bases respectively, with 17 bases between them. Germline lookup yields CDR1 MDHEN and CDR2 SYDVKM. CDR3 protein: CASSPSWNSGYGYTF. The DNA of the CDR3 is TGTGCCAGCAGTCCTTCGTGGAACTCAGGCTATGGCTACACCTTC.

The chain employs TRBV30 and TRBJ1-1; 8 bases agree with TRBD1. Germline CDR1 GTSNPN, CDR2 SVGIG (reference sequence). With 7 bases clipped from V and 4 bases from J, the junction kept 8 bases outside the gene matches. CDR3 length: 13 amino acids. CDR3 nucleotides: TGTGCCTTGTCAGGGGGCCTAGGCACTGAAGCTTTCTTT. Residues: CALSGGLGTEAFF. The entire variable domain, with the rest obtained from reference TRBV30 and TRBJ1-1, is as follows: SQTIHQWPATLVQPVGSPLSLECTVEGTSNPNLYWYRQAAGRGLQLLFYSVGIGQISSEVPQNLSASRPQDRQFILSSKKLLLSDSGFYLCALSGGLGTEAFFGQGTRLTVV.

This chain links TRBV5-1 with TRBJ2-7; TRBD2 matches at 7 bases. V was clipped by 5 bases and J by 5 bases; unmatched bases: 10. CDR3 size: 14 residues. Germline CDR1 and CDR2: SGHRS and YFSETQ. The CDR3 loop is CASSREAGVNEQYF. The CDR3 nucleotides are TGCGCCAGCAGTCGTGAGGCGGGAGTAAACGAGCAGTACTTC.

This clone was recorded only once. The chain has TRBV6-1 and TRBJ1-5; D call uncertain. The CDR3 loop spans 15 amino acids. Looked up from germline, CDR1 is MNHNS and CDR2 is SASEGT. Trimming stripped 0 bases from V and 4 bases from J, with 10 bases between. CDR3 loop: CASSEAGGSNQPQHF. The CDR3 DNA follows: TGTGCCAGCAGTGAAGCGGGAGGTTCTAATCAGCCCCAGCATTTT.